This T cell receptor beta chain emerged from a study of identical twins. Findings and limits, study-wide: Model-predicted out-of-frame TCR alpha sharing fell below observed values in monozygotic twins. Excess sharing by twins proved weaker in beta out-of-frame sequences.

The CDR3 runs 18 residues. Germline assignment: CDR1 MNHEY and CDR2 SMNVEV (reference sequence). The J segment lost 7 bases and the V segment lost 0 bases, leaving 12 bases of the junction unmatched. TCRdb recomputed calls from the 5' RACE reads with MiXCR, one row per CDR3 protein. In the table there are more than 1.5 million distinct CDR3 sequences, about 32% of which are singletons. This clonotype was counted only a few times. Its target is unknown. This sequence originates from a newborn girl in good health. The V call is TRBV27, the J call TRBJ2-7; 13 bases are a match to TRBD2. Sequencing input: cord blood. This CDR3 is CASSLSSTTSGGPNEQYF. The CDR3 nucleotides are TGTGCCAGCAGTTTATCTTCCACGACTAGCGGGGGGCCGAATGAGCAGTACTTC.